This TCR beta chain was obtained from a study of beta chain features in type 1 diabetes. Whole-study findings and limits: An over-representation of cells with high TCR expression could result from cDNA sequencing. A greater similarity of naive, central memory and Treg TCRB repertoires was seen among patients than among healthy donors. The study found fewer insertions and more deletions at VDJ junctions in type 1 diabetes patients. Within each of all four CD4+ subsets, Type 1 diabetes patients had TCRB CDR3s that were moderately but significantly shorter.

A word on this clone: Its specificity is not known.

Germline assignment: CDR1 SEHNR and CDR2 FQNEAQ (reference sequence). Losses at the gene ends were 4 bases for V and 6 bases for J; bases not matched to a gene: 6. This CDR3 has 14 amino acids. The investigators reverse transcribed all of the isolated RNA, so they sequenced expressed TCRB transcripts. Profiling relied on immunoSEQ multiplex PCR, and the TCRdb table lists in-frame clones only, not all of them. The table has 120,000 or so clones, approximately 15% seen once; the top ten hold 2% to 3%. Each sorted population was over 98% pure. This receptor was obtained from a man aged 18 to 35 with type 1 diabetes. The sample consisted of central memory CD4+ T cells from blood. This rearrangement joins TRBV7-9 to TRBJ2-1; 7 bases match TRBD2. The CDR3 is CASSSWGGGNEQFF. CDR3 in DNA: TGTGCCAGCAGCTCCTGGGGCGGGGGCAATGAGCAGTTCTTC.